This TCR beta chain was recovered during a study of shared clonotypes between healthy human individuals. CDR1 and CDR2 from the germline V gene are MNHNY and SVGAGI (reference sequence). This CDR3 region has 15 residues. V dropped 6 bases and J dropped 6; count of bases not matched to a gene: 10. Clones were sequenced by immunoSEQ multiplex PCR, and TCRdb holds only the in-frame ones, with some missing. The sample shows about 470,000 clones, roughly three quarters of them seen only once. Sequencing used PBMCs. This sequence was found in a woman between 40 and 50 years old in good health. Some clones in this sample may be carry-over from other donors' samples. The chain has TRBV6-6 and TRBJ1-5; 8 bases line up with TRBD1. In nucleotides, the CDR3 is TGTGCCAGCAGCAACCAGGGGGCGATGCTTCAGCCCCAGCATTTT. Residues: CASSNQGAMLQPQHF.